These 18 T cell receptor beta chains were sequenced from one sample in a study of blood T cell repertoires in COVID-19. Repertoires were generated with immunoSEQ multiplex PCR, while TCRdb's copy carries only in-frame clones and drops some. The table includes about 98,000 clones, about 85% detected once. Sequenced sample: peripheral blood. The receptor source for this set is a man aged 50-60 years with active COVID-19.

This chain joins TRBV18 and TRBJ2-2; tentative D call: TRBD2 (6 bases). CDR3 length: 15 residues. The V and J ends lost 3 bases and 2 bases respectively, with 10 bases between them. Germline loops: CDR1 KGHSH, CDR2 LQKENI. The CDR3 DNA is TGTGCCAGCTCACCCCTACTAGCCAACACCGGGGAGCTGTTTTTT. Translated, it gives CASSPLLANTGELFF.

As concerns this clone: Other DNA sequences in the same sample also yield this CDR3. This chain's CDR3 is CASSYAEPRSGNTIYF. As DNA, the CDR3 is TGTGCCAGCAGTTACGCAGAGCCCAGGTCTGGAAACACCATATATTTT. J is TRBJ1-3 and V is TRBV6-5; D gene ambiguous. Germline-derived CDR1 and CDR2 are MNHEY and SVGAGI. Between the trimmed V and J ends, which lost 2 bases and 1 base, there was a span of 12 bases. The CDR3 loop spans 16 amino acids.

This clone was seen a handful of times. The chain couples TRBV2 to TRBJ1-2; 12 nucleotides match TRBD1. Germline V gene sequence: CDR1 SNHLY, CDR2 FYNNEI. The CDR3 is 14 residues long. J lost 8 bases, V lost 4 bases, and 5 bases had no gene match. Here the CDR3 DNA reads TGTGCCAGCAGTGCCGGGACAGGGGGCTCAGGCTACACCTTC. Protein product: CASSAGTGGSGYTF.

This chain joins TRBV28 and TRBJ1-2; TRBD1 aligns across 9 bases. The V gene end was trimmed by 1 base and the J gene end by 2 bases; junction bases not matched to a gene: 5. Looked up from germline, CDR1 is MDHEN and CDR2 is SYDVKM. The CDR3 has 16 amino acids. The CDR3 nucleotides read TGTGCCAGCAGTTTATCCGGGACAGGGTCCAACTATGGCTACACCTTC. Protein sequence: CASSLSGTGSNYGYTF.

V gene TRBV5-4 combines with J gene TRBJ1-1; 7 nucleotides align to TRBD1. J was trimmed by 3 bases and V by 3 bases; bases with no gene match: 8. This CDR3 is 15 amino acids long. CDR1 is SGHNT and CDR2 is YYREEE in the germline V gene (reference sequence). CDR3 bases: TGTGCCAGCAGCTCCCAAGGGGGCAGGGACACTGAAGCTTTCTTT. This gives the protein CASSSQGGRDTEAFF. The full variable domain, rest sourced from reference TRBV5-4 and TRBJ1-1, is ETGVTQSPTHLIKTRGQQVTLRCSSQSGHNTVSWYQQALGQGPQFIFQYYREEENGRGNFPPRFSGLQFPNYSSELNVNALELDDSALYLCASSSQGGRDTEAFFGQGTRLTVV.

The rearrangement uses TRBV9 and TRBJ1-2; no firm D call. The CDR3 runs to 13 residues. Trimming took 1 base from V and 2 from J, leaving 6 bases between them. Per germline, CDR1 SGDLS and CDR2 YYNGEE. CDR3 region: CASSVNGNYGYTF. CDR3 coding DNA: TGTGCCAGCAGCGTAAACGGGAACTATGGCTACACCTTC. The full variable domain, its missing parts supplied by reference TRBV9 and TRBJ1-2, is DSGVTQTPKHLITATGQRVTLRCSPRSGDLSVYWYQQSLDQGLQFLIQYYNGEERAKGNILERFSAQQFPDLHSELNLSSLELGDSALYFCASSVNGNYGYTFGSGTRLTVV.

This sequence joins TRBV12-3 or TRBV12-4 and TRBJ2-1, with a tentative D call TRBD1 (6 bases). CDR3 length equals 13 residues. Trimming cost V 7 bases and J 3 bases, with 10 bases left between them. DNA of the CDR3: TGTGCCAGCACCTTAGGGGGCTACAATGAGCAGTTCTTC. It is translated as CASTLGGYNEQFF.

V and J are TRBV2 and TRBJ2-1, with 7 bases that match TRBD1. There are 15 residues in the CDR3. In germline, CDR1 is SNHLY, CDR2 FYNNEI. Trimming removed 6 bases from V and 4 bases from J; junction bases left unmatched: 9. Here the CDR3 reads CASRLDRSRYNEQFF. The CDR3 DNA reads TGTGCCAGCAGACTGGACAGGAGCCGTTACAATGAGCAGTTCTTC.

This chain links TRBV5-4 with TRBJ2-3; TRBD1 matches 9 bases. The V segment lost 2 bases and the J segment 6 bases; nucleotides outside the gene matches: 7. Germline CDR1 reads SGHNT; CDR2 reads YYREEE (reference sequence). The CDR3 spans 15 residues. The CDR3 spells CASSLKGQGGDTQYF. The CDR3 DNA reads as TGTGCCAGCAGCTTAAAGGGACAGGGCGGGGATACGCAGTATTTT. The full variable domain, completed using reference TRBV5-4 and TRBJ2-3, is ETGVTQSPTHLIKTRGQQVTLRCSSQSGHNTVSWYQQALGQGPQFIFQYYREEENGRGNFPPRFSGLQFPNYSSELNVNALELDDSALYLCASSLKGQGGDTQYFGPGTRLTVL.

The chain recombines TRBV5-6 with TRBJ1-1, with a weak D call TRBD1 (6 bases). The V gene's germline CDR1 is SGHDT and CDR2 YYEEEE. The CDR3 extends over 14 amino acids. Trimming left V 2 bases short and J 5 bases short, with 13 bases between. The CDR3 coding sequence is TGTGCCAGCAGCTTACCAGGGGTTCGGACTGAAGCTTTCTTT. It codes for CASSLPGVRTEAFF. Variable domain in full (rest from reference TRBV5-6 and TRBJ1-1): DAGVTQSPTHLIKTRGQQVTLRCSPKSGHDTVSWYQQALGQGPQFIFQYYEEEERQRGNFPDRFSGHQFPNYSSELNVNALLLGDSALYLCASSLPGVRTEAFFGQGTRLTVV.

The J gene is TRBJ2-4, the V gene TRBV29-1, with 12 bases aligning to TRBD2. The germline gives CDR1 SQVTM, CDR2 ANQGSEA. The CDR3 consists of 17 residues. V was pared by 8 bases and J by 0 bases, with 11 bases of the junction left unmatched. The CDR3 region is CSIGLAGNNPAKNIQYF. In DNA form, the CDR3 reads TGCAGCATCGGACTAGCGGGGAACAACCCAGCCAAAAACATTCAGTACTTC. Based on the CDR3 plus reference TRBV29-1 and TRBJ2-4, the full variable domain is SAVISQKPSRDICQRGTSLTIQCQVDSQVTMMFWYRQQPGQSLTLIATANQGSEATYESGFVIDKFPISRPNLTFSTLTVSNMSPEDSSIYLCSIGLAGNNPAKNIQYFGAGTRLSVL.

J is TRBJ1-5 and V is TRBV5-8; 8 bases align to TRBD1. The CDR3 length is 16 residues. The germline V gene encodes CDR1 SGHTS and CDR2 YDEGEE. With 5 bases clipped from V and 2 bases from J, the junction kept 9 bases outside the gene matches. The chain's CDR3 is CASRAPDRGGNQPQHF. For the CDR3, the DNA is TGTGCCAGCAGGGCGCCCGACAGGGGTGGCAATCAGCCCCAGCATTTT.

This sequence joins TRBV30 and TRBJ1-2; 7 bases line up with TRBD1. The germline V gene has CDR1 GTSNPN and CDR2 SVGIG (reference sequence). This CDR3 is built from 14 residues. V shed 0 bases and J 4 bases; nucleotides not matched to a gene: 5. The CDR3 is CAWSVGGRVYGYTF. CDR3 in DNA: TGTGCCTGGAGTGTAGGGGGCAGAGTCTATGGCTACACCTTC.

The rearrangement links TRBV6-2 or TRBV6-3 to TRBJ1-6, with TRBD1 matching 7 bases. J lost 0 bases, V lost 6 bases, and 29 bases had no gene match. CDR3 length: 24 residues. In germline, CDR1 is MNHEY, CDR2 SVGEGT. The DNA for the CDR3 is TGTGCCAGCAGCCGGGAAACGGGACAGTTTTTTTTCGGAAAAAAGAGCTCCTATAATTCACCCCTCCACTTT. Protein: CASSRETGQFFFGKKSSYNSPLHF.

V and J are TRBV18 and TRBJ2-2; D uncertain. The germline V gene encodes CDR1 KGHSH and CDR2 LQKENI. The V end lost 2 bases, the J end lost 1 base, and 5 bases lay between the germline ends. CDR3 size: 14 residues. In DNA form, the CDR3 reads TGTGCCAGCTCACCATCCGTGAACACCGGGGAGCTGTTTTTT. Amino acid sequence: CASSPSVNTGELFF.

The chain recombines TRBV6-5 with TRBJ2-5; D gene uncertain. This CDR3 is built from 12 residues. With 7 bases removed from V and 4 bases from J, the gap between germline ends came to 10 bases. CDR1 is MNHEY and CDR2 is SVGAGI in the germline V gene. CDR3 region: CASTFDRETQYF. The CDR3 DNA sequence: TGTGCCAGCACCTTCGATAGAGAGACCCAGTACTTC.

This chain links TRBV3-1 (or the pseudogene TRBV3-2) with TRBJ2-1; 9 bases align to TRBD1. This CDR3 region has 17 residues. Unmatched junction bases numbered 12, after V lost 4 bases and J lost 5 bases. Looked up from germline, CDR1 is LGHDT and CDR2 is YNNKEL (reference sequence). The CDR3 sequence is CASSRSPGTGLHNEQFF. In DNA, the CDR3 is TGTGCCAGCAGCCGCAGCCCTGGGACAGGGTTGCACAATGAGCAGTTCTTC.

V gene TRBV29-1 combines with J gene TRBJ2-5; 8 bases fit TRBD2. Germline V gene data show CDR1 as SQVTM and CDR2 as ANQGSEA. The CDR3 length is 14 residues. V shed 5 bases and J 4 bases; nucleotides not matched to a gene: 9. The CDR3 protein is CSVIPGLVPETQYF. The CDR3 coding sequence is TGCAGCGTTATACCGGGACTAGTCCCAGAGACCCAGTACTTC.